This T cell receptor beta chain is from a study of regulatory T cells in long-lasting Graves disease. General observations from the study: Analyses excluded thyroid tissue, covering peripheral blood alone. Segments TRBV28, TRBJ1-2 and TRBJ2-5 showed preferential usage in persistent disease.

CDR3 length: 13 amino acids. Trimming left V 3 bases short and J 10 bases short, with 16 bases between. Germline loops: CDR1 DFQATT, CDR2 SNEGSKA (reference sequence). About this clonotype itself: The antigen remains undetermined. Just one base apart from a much larger clone, this may be a read error.

Relying on iRepertoire HTBI primers and Arm-PCR of CDR3 regions, the team built TCR beta libraries. Each CDR3 protein gets one entry after TCRdb re-called the multiplex PCR reads with MiXCR. The sample lists 420,000 or so distinct CDR3 sequences, about 16% occurring once. The time point was: newly diagnosed GD, antithyroid drugs for less than 3 months. The TCR library was prepared using RNA isolated from PBMCs. These data are also associated with another study on T cells in Graves' hyperthyroidism and ophthalmopathy. Per that study: Blood shared most expanded thyroid clonotypes above 0.001.

The clonotype comes from a young woman with Graves disease. The specimen was peripheral blood mononuclear cells (PBMCs), collected at new diagnosis, from a patient treated with antithyroid drugs. The chain joins TRBV20-1 to TRBJ2-1; tentative D call: TRBD2 (6 bases). This CDR3 is CSARFGLRYEQFF. CDR3 bases: TGCAGTGCTAGGTTCGGACTACGATACGAGCAGTTCTTC.